Shown below are 24 T cell receptor beta chains from a single sample sequenced in a study of beta chain features in type 1 diabetes (dated by TCRdb to between 2018 and 2020). Libraries were made using the immunoSEQ multiplex PCR assay. The entire amount of isolated RNA was reverse transcribed using the High Capacity cDNA Reverse Transcription Kit, so the sequenced TCRB transcripts were expressed ones. Entries here come from immuneACCESS through TCRdb and include only in-frame sequences with V and J called. Some clones fail to appear in such tables; in the studies checked, an unresolved V gene covers under half of the shortfall, and the cause of the remainder is unknown. The sample contains hundreds of thousands of clones, about 15% of them found a single time. About 6.7% of the sample rests with the top ten. Sequencing was performed on central memory CD4+ T cells from blood. The receptors were sampled from a man aged 25-40 years in good health.

The sample holds many counts of this clone. CDR3 coding DNA: TGTGCCAGCAGTGGCACGGGTAACAATCAGCCCCAGCATTTT. This translates into CASSGTGNNQPQHF. The J gene is TRBJ1-5, the V gene TRBV2; D not resolved. Trimming took off 4 bases at V and 3 bases at J, with 10 bases between the two ends. The length of the CDR3 is 14 residues. CDR1 is SNHLY, CDR2 FYNNEI, per germline.

At least ten counts were recorded for this clone. The rearrangement joins TRBV19 to TRBJ1-1, with D perhaps TRBD1 (6 bases). V dropped 6 bases and J dropped 7 bases, with 12 bases sitting between them. This CDR3 is 12 amino acids long. Germline V gene data show CDR1 as LNHDA and CDR2 as SQIVND (reference sequence). The CDR3 loop reads CASSRDINEAFF. Here the CDR3 DNA reads TGTGCCAGTAGCAGGGACATCAATGAAGCTTTCTTT.

The chain joins TRBV20-1 to TRBJ2-1; unclear D gene. Trimming took 6 bases from V and 9 from J, leaving 12 bases between them. Looked up from germline, CDR1 is DFQATT and CDR2 is SNEGSKA (reference sequence). CDR3 size: 11 residues. The CDR3 nucleotides are TGCAGTGCCAGCCCGTACGGTGAGCAGTTCTTC. The encoded protein is CSASPYGEQFF.

This clone was detected a few times. CDR3: CASSLVPGAYNEQFF. In DNA form, the CDR3 reads TGTGCCAGCAGCTTAGTCCCGGGAGCCTACAATGAGCAGTTCTTC. The chain employs TRBV11-2 and TRBJ2-1; D might be TRBD2 (6 bases). Germline V CDR1 and CDR2: SGHAT, FQNNGV. V was cut by 1 base and J by 2 bases, with 9 bases left in between. The CDR3 is made up of 15 amino acids.

This CDR3 reads CASTPEAWPTGELFF. As DNA, the CDR3 is TGTGCCAGTACCCCCGAGGCATGGCCCACCGGGGAGCTGTTTTTT. The chain is built from TRBV19 and TRBJ2-2; D not resolved. The CDR3 spans 15 residues. The V gene's germline CDR1 is LNHDA and CDR2 SQIVND (reference sequence). The V end was cut by 7 bases, the J end by 4 bases, with 16 bases between.

The V call is TRBV4-2, the J call TRBJ1-4; TRBD1 is a possible D gene (5 bases). CDR1 LGHNA and CDR2 YNFKEQ come from the germline V gene. This CDR3 has 15 amino acids. V gave up 4 bases and J gave up 8 bases, with 17 bases separating them. The CDR3 nucleotides are TGTGCCAGCAGCCTACAGGAGACAGTGGACGAAAAACTGTTTTTT. It yields the protein CASSLQETVDEKLFF.

This clone occurred a few times. The chain employs TRBV7-3 and TRBJ2-3; 13 nucleotides line up with TRBD2. Per the germline V gene, CDR1 is SGHTA and CDR2 is FQGTGA. With V trimmed by 4 bases and J by 7 bases, 8 bases remained unmatched. This CDR3 is built from 16 residues. Here the CDR3 reads CASSSTSGRAMNTQYF. CDR3 DNA sequence: TGTGCCAGCAGCTCAACTAGCGGGAGGGCCATGAATACGCAGTATTTT.

This rearrangement joins TRBV28 to TRBJ1-5; D gene unclear. The CDR3 runs 14 residues. In germline, CDR1 is MDHEN, CDR2 SYDVKM. V dropped 3 bases and J dropped 4 bases, with 10 bases sitting between them. In nucleotides, the CDR3 is TGTGCCAGCAGTTTGCCCCAGCGTAATCAGCCCCAGCATTTT. Translating it yields CASSLPQRNQPQHF. Complete variable domain (other parts from reference TRBV28 and TRBJ1-5): DVKVTQSSRYLVKRTGEKVFLECVQDMDHENMFWYRQDPGLGLRLIYFSYDVKMKEKGDIPEGYSVSREKKERFSLILESASTNQTSMYLCASSLPQRNQPQHFGDGTRLSIL.

This clone has more than one count but fewer than ten. The chain combines TRBV29-1 with TRBJ1-2; D is possibly TRBD1 (6 bases). With 4 bases removed from V and 14 bases from J, the gap between germline ends came to 20 bases. Germline CDR1 reads SQVTM; CDR2 reads ANQGSEA. The length of the CDR3 is 12 residues. The CDR3 protein is CSVGTAWGAFTF. CDR3 bases: TGCAGCGTTGGGACAGCATGGGGGGCGTTTACCTTC.

This clone showed up just a few times. This chain links TRBV6-1 with TRBJ2-7; D not resolved. The CDR3 contains 13 residues. V was cut by 5 bases and J by 3 bases, with 11 bases left in between. Germline-derived CDR1 and CDR2 are MNHNS and SASEGT. The CDR3 DNA reads TGTGCCAGCAGTACCCATGCCCGCTACGAGCAGTACGTC. This codes for CASSTHARYEQYV.

In this sample, this clone turned up a few times. This may arise from a read error, as a much more abundant clone is one base away. The chain combines TRBV11-2 with TRBJ1-1; 9 positions agree with TRBD1. Germline loops: CDR1 SGHAT, CDR2 FQNNGV. After removal of 5 bases from V and 7 bases from J, the junction contained 2 bases not matched to a gene. CDR3 length: 12 amino acids. CDR3 loop: CASSQTGGEAFF. In nucleotides, the CDR3 is TGTGCCAGCAGCCAGACAGGGGGTGAAGCTTTCTTT. Looking up the rest from reference TRBV11-2 and TRBJ1-1 gives the full variable domain: EAGVAQSPRYKIIEKRQSVAFWCNPISGHATLYWYQQILGQGPKLLIQFQNNGVVDDSQLPKDRFSAERLKGVDSTLKIQPAKLEDSAVYLCASSQTGGEAFFGQGTRLTVV.

V gene TRBV7-6 combines with J gene TRBJ2-5; 9 bases align to TRBD2. The J call is doubtful: the DNA matches TRBJ2-7 better. There are 15 residues in the CDR3. CDR1 is SGHVS and CDR2 is FNYEAQ in the germline V gene. This CDR3 reads CASSPSPTSGSEQYF. Written as DNA, the CDR3 is TGTGCCAGCAGCCCGTCCCCGACTAGCGGTTCCGAGCAGTACTTC.

This sequence joins TRBV6-1 and TRBJ1-2, with D uncertain. CDR1 and CDR2 from the germline V gene are MNHNS and SASEGT. The CDR3 contains 12 residues. Trimming left V 2 bases short and J 4 bases short, with 5 bases between. CDR3: CASSETLYGYTF. The DNA of the CDR3 is TGTGCCAGCAGTGAAACCCTCTATGGCTACACCTTC.

The chain joins TRBV7-9 to TRBJ2-2; D is unclear. Germline-derived CDR1 and CDR2 are SEHNR and FQNEAQ (reference sequence). Trimming took off 1 base at V and 14 bases at J, with 11 bases between the two ends. The CDR3 spans 12 residues. The CDR3 is CASSLESRSLFF. DNA for the CDR3: TGTGCCAGCAGCTTAGAGTCCCGATCCCTGTTTTTT.

The J gene is TRBJ2-5, the V gene TRBV30; TRBD1 agrees at 9 bases. Germline CDR1 GTSNPN, CDR2 SVGIG (reference sequence). Trimming took 1 base from V and 0 from J; bases not matched to a gene: 3. This CDR3 contains 15 residues. The CDR3 nucleotides are TGTGCCTGGAGTGCCGGGACAGGGAACCAAGAGACCCAGTACTTC. As protein: CAWSAGTGNQETQYF. Filled out from reference TRBV30 and TRBJ2-5, the complete variable domain reads SQTIHQWPATLVQPVGSPLSLECTVEGTSNPNLYWYRQAAGRGLQLLFYSVGIGQISSEVPQNLSASRPQDRQFILSSKKLLLSDSGFYLCAWSAGTGNQETQYFGPGTRLLVL.

There are a few counts of this clone. A far more abundant clone sits one base away, making this likely a read error. The chain links TRBV30 to TRBJ2-1; D is uncertain. CDR3 length: 13 amino acids. V was clipped by 3 bases and J by 13 bases, with 19 bases between them. Germline V gives CDR1 GTSNPN, CDR2 SVGIG (reference sequence). DNA for the CDR3: TGTGCCTGGAGATCCGATGGTCAAGAGACCCAGTTCTTC. Residues: CAWRSDGQETQFF.

Only a few counts were recorded for this clone. The chain joins TRBV7-6 to TRBJ2-1; no clear D. This CDR3 contains 11 residues. Looked up from germline, CDR1 is SGHVS and CDR2 is FNYEAQ. Trimming took off 4 bases at V and 10 bases at J, with 8 bases between the two ends. CDR3 bases: TGTGCCAGCAGCTCCGCCAGAGAGCAGTTCTTC. Translation gives CASSSAREQFF.

In its sample, this clone was seen a few times. V and J are TRBV30 and TRBJ2-3, with 13 bases fitting TRBD2. Trimming removed 8 bases from V and 4 bases from J; junction bases left unmatched: 12. Germline CDR1 GTSNPN, CDR2 SVGIG (reference sequence). The CDR3 has 16 residues. Here the CDR3 DNA reads TGTGCCAGCAGCCAGCAAACTAGCGGGGGGGCAGATACGCAGTATTTT. Protein product: CASSQQTSGGADTQYF.

This clone came up a few times. V gene TRBV10-1 combines with J gene TRBJ2-1, with D unclear. CDR1 WNHNN and CDR2 SYGVQD come from the germline V gene (reference sequence). The CDR3 is 13 amino acids. Trimming shortened V by 8 bases and J by 0 bases, and 8 bases separated the two germline ends. CDR3 nucleotide sequence: TGCGCCAGCTCGAAAAGCTCCTACAATGAGCAGTTCTTC. This gives the protein CASSKSSYNEQFF.

This clone was detected many times. The chain has TRBV6-1 and TRBJ2-3; TRBD2 might be the D (6 bases). The ends were cut back, 9 bases at V and 4 bases at J, with 14 bases in the middle. CDR3 length: 13 amino acids. Per the germline V gene, CDR1 is MNHNS and CDR2 is SASEGT. The chain's CDR3 is CASASAFADTQYF. In nucleotides, the CDR3 is TGTGCCAGTGCTAGCGCTTTCGCAGATACGCAGTATTTT.

The V and J genes are TRBV11-2 and TRBJ1-4; D unclear. The CDR3 spans 15 residues. V lost 3 bases to trimming and J lost 7 bases, with 15 bases between them. CDR1 SGHAT and CDR2 FQNNGV come from the germline V gene. The CDR3 loop reads CASSLAGYSREKLFF. The CDR3 nucleotides are TGTGCCAGCAGCTTGGCCGGATATTCACGTGAAAAACTGTTTTTT.

The chain joins TRBV13 to TRBJ2-5, with 7 bases lining up with TRBD1. V lost 4 bases to trimming and J lost 2 bases; unmatched junction nucleotides: 16. This CDR3 has 18 residues. Looked up from germline, CDR1 is PRHDT and CDR2 is FYEKMQ (reference sequence). CDR3 in amino acids: CASSSTSQLGTVQETQYF. The CDR3 DNA is TGTGCCAGCAGCTCTACCTCCCAGCTAGGGACAGTTCAAGAGACCCAGTACTTC.

The chain combines TRBV19 with TRBJ1-4, with no clear D. CDR1 and CDR2 from the germline V gene are LNHDA and SQIVND (reference sequence). CDR3 length equals 16 residues. The germline V and J ends were trimmed by 2 bases and 0 bases, with 10 bases remaining between them. CDR3 coding DNA: TGTGCCAGTAGTATAACACACAGAGCAACTAATGAAAAACTGTTTTTT. Its translation: CASSITHRATNEKLFF.

The CDR3 spells CASSPPPGASSYNEQFF. As DNA, the CDR3 is TGTGCCAGCAGCCCCCCACCTGGGGCGAGCTCCTACAATGAGCAGTTCTTC. The rearrangement uses TRBV7-8 and TRBJ2-1; a weak D match, TRBD1 (5 bases). This CDR3 spans 17 amino acids. Germline V gene lookup returns CDR1 SGHVS and CDR2 FQNEAQ. V shed 5 bases and J shed 0 bases, with 17 bases lying between them. Variable domain in full (rest from reference TRBV7-8 and TRBJ2-1): GAGVSQSPRYKVAKRGQDVALRCDPISGHVSLFWYQQALGQGPEFLTYFQNEAQLDKSGLPSDRFFAERPEGSVSTLKIQRTQQEDSAVYLCASSPPPGASSYNEQFFGPGTRLTVL.